Shown below are 12 T cell receptor beta chains from a single sample sequenced in a study of shared clonotypes between healthy human individuals. Method: immunoSEQ multiplex PCR; TCRdb's copy keeps in-frame clones and lacks some. In the table there are approximately 2.5 million clones, around nine tenths of which are singletons. Sequencing was carried out using naive CD4+ T cells sorted from blood. Noted subset: CD45RA+ positively selected. These receptors came from a man between 18 and 35 years old in good health.

As for this clone: This specimen includes other DNA sequences encoding the same CDR3. The J gene is TRBJ1-1, the V gene TRBV5-6; 7 bases fit TRBD1. V trimming: 4 bases; J trimming: 1 base; junction bases outside the gene matches: 4. The germline gives CDR1 SGHDT, CDR2 YYEEEE. CDR3 size: 14 residues. CDR3 nucleotide sequence: TGTGCCAGCAGCCTAGGGGGCAAGAACACTGAAGCTTTCTTT. Its translation: CASSLGGKNTEAFF. Supplemented by reference TRBV5-6 and TRBJ1-1, the full variable domain reads DAGVTQSPTHLIKTRGQQVTLRCSPKSGHDTVSWYQQALGQGPQFIFQYYEEEERQRGNFPDRFSGHQFPNYSSELNVNALLLGDSALYLCASSLGGKNTEAFFGQGTRLTVV.

V and J are TRBV5-4 and TRBJ2-1, with 11 bases that match TRBD2. The CDR3 covers 16 residues. Germline V gives CDR1 SGHNT, CDR2 YYREEE (reference sequence). V lost 4 bases, J lost 8 bases, and 11 bases stayed unmatched. DNA for the CDR3: TGTGCCAGCAGCCTAGCCCCTAGCGGGAGGAAGGATGAGCAGTTCTTC. Its protein is CASSLAPSGRKDEQFF.

This clone has a single count. The rearrangement links TRBV7-8 to TRBJ1-6, with D perhaps TRBD1 (5 bases). The CDR3 has 14 amino acids. Looked up from germline, CDR1 is SGHVS and CDR2 is FQNEAQ. With 3 bases removed from V and 9 bases from J, the gap between germline ends came to 12 bases. CDR3: CASSFQGRASPLHF. CDR3 DNA: TGTGCCAGCAGCTTCCAGGGCAGGGCTTCACCCCTCCACTTT. Filled out from reference TRBV7-8 and TRBJ1-6, the complete variable domain reads GAGVSQSPRYKVAKRGQDVALRCDPISGHVSLFWYQQALGQGPEFLTYFQNEAQLDKSGLPSDRFFAERPEGSVSTLKIQRTQQEDSAVYLCASSFQGRASPLHFGNGTRLTVT.

V is TRBV27 and J is TRBJ1-5, with D possibly being TRBD1 (5 bases). Trimming cost V 5 bases and J 3 bases, with 20 bases left between them. Germline V gives CDR1 MNHEY, CDR2 SMNVEV (reference sequence). The CDR3 spans 17 residues. CDR3 residues: CASSRYLTDSFNQPQHF. CDR3 nucleotide sequence: TGTGCCAGCAGTAGATATTTGACAGATTCTTTCAATCAGCCCCAGCATTTT.

This clone was recorded once. CDR3 in amino acids: CASSYSDRGIYEQYF. CDR3 nucleotide sequence: TGTGCCAGCAGTTACTCGGACAGGGGGATCTACGAGCAGTACTTC. V gene TRBV6-6 combines with J gene TRBJ2-7; 10 nucleotides align to TRBD1. The V segment lost 0 bases and the J segment 3 bases; nucleotides outside the gene matches: 2. The CDR3 extends over 15 amino acids. CDR1 and CDR2 from the germline V gene are MNHNY and SVGAGI (reference sequence).

Details on this clone: Other nucleotide sequences in the sample specify the same CDR3. The V and J genes are TRBV28 and TRBJ1-4; D is undetermined. The CDR3 is made up of 11 amino acids. Trimming stripped 6 bases from V and 5 bases from J, with 4 bases between. Germline lookup yields CDR1 MDHEN and CDR2 SYDVKM. The CDR3 bases are TGTGCCAGCAGGTCCAATGAAAAACTGTTTTTT. This codes for CASRSNEKLFF.

The V and J genes are TRBV4-2 and TRBJ2-5; D ambiguous. CDR3 length: 14 residues. Germline loops: CDR1 LGHNA, CDR2 YNFKEQ. The ends were cut back, 2 bases at V and 14 bases at J, with 21 bases in the middle. CDR3 DNA: TGTGCCAGCAGCCAAATCCCCCCTACCTTTACTTTTTACTTC. It yields the protein CASSQIPPTFTFYF.

This sequence joins TRBV4-3 and TRBJ2-2; no reliable D call. Germline CDR1 is LGHNA and CDR2 is YSLEER. The V and J ends lost 0 bases and 0 bases respectively, with 11 bases between them. There are 17 residues in the CDR3. The DNA for the CDR3 is TGCGCCAGCAGCCAAGATTGGTCCTTCGCGAACACCGGGGAGCTGTTTTTT. Its translation is CASSQDWSFANTGELFF.

Remarks on this clone: The identical CDR3 is also encoded by other nucleotide sequences in the sample. The chain has TRBV28 and TRBJ1-4, with D unresolved. The CDR3 runs 14 residues. Trimming took off 1 base at V and 4 bases at J, with 7 bases between the two ends. Germline lookup yields CDR1 MDHEN and CDR2 SYDVKM. The CDR3 loop reads CASSLSGSNEKLFF. For the CDR3, the DNA is TGTGCCAGCAGTTTATCGGGTAGTAATGAAAAACTGTTTTTT.

The chain uses TRBV9 and TRBJ2-5; 9 bases agree with TRBD1. The end of the DNA fits TRBJ2-7 better, so the J call may be wrong. CDR1 and CDR2 from the germline V gene are SGDLS and YYNGEE. The CDR3 consists of 16 residues. The CDR3 sequence: CASSRTGSQGADEQYF. For the CDR3, the DNA is TGTGCCAGCAGCCGGACCGGTTCACAGGGGGCGGACGAGCAGTACTTC.

The CDR3 region has the DNA TGTGCCAGCAGCGTAGACCCGGACAGCTTAAACTATGGCTACACCTTC. It encodes CASSVDPDSLNYGYTF. V usage is TRBV9 and J usage is TRBJ1-2; TRBD1 might be the D (6 bases). CDR1 and CDR2 (germline): SGDLS, YYNGEE. This CDR3 comprises 16 residues. The V end lost 0 bases, the J end lost 2 bases, and 14 bases lay between the germline ends.

This clone was counted a single time. J is TRBJ2-5 and V is TRBV2, with TRBD2 identical over 9 bases. This CDR3 region has 13 residues. Germline assignment: CDR1 SNHLY and CDR2 FYNNEI. The J segment lost 4 bases and the V segment lost 7 bases, leaving 4 bases of the junction unmatched. The CDR3 region is CASNGGGGETQYF. CDR3 in DNA: TGTGCCAGCAATGGCGGGGGGGGAGAGACCCAGTACTTC.